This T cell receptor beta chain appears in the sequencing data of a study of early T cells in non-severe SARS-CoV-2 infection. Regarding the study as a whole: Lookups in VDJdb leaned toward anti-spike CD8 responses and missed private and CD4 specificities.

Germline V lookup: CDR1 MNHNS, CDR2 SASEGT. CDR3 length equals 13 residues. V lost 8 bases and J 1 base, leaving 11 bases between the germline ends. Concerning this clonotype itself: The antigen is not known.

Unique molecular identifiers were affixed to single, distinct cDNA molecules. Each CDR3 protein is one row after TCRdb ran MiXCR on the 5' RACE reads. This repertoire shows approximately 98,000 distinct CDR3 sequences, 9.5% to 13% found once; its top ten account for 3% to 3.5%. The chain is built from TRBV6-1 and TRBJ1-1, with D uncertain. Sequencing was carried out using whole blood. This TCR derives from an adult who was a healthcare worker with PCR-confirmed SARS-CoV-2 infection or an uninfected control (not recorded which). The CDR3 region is CASRPPGNTEAFF. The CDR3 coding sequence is TGTGCCAGCCGGCCCCCCGGGAACACTGAAGCTTTCTTT.